This T cell receptor (beta chain) was identified during a study of control samples from healthy donors and cancer patients. With 5 bases removed from V and 0 bases from J, the gap between germline ends came to 9 bases. This CDR3 contains 14 residues. The V gene's germline CDR1 is SGHDT and CDR2 YYEEEE. This table comes from immunoSEQ multiplex PCR, and its TCRdb copy is limited to in-frame clones, with some not included. The sample has 70,000 to 100,000 clones; 70% to 90% are singletons. The receptor was derived from a woman aged 60-75 years with head and neck cancer. Specimen: PBMCs. The chain combines TRBV5-6 with TRBJ2-4; tentative D call: TRBD2 (6 bases). The CDR3 nucleotides read TGTGCCAGCAGTCGGGGGATAGCCAAAAACATTCAGTACTTC. Its protein is CASSRGIAKNIQYF.